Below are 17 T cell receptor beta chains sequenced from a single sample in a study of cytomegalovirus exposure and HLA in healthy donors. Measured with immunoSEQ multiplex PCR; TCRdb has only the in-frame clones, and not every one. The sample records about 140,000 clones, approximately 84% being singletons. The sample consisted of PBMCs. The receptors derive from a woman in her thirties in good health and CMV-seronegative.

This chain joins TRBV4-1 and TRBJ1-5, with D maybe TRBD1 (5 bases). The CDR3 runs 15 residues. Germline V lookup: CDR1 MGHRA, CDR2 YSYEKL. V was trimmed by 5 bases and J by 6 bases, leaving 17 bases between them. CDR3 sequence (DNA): TGCGCCAGCAGCGTGGGGCTAGGCGCAGGTCAGCCCCAGCATTTT. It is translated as CASSVGLGAGQPQHF.

CDR3: CASSSEKGQGGTEAFF. CDR3 in DNA: TGTGCCAGCAGCTCTGAAAAAGGACAGGGGGGCACTGAAGCTTTCTTT. The J gene is TRBJ1-1, the V gene TRBV5-5; 10 bases are shared with TRBD1. Per the germline V gene, CDR1 is SGHKS and CDR2 is YYEKEE (reference sequence). The length of the CDR3 is 16 residues. V dropped 3 bases and J dropped 4; count of bases not matched to a gene: 9. The full variable domain, its missing parts supplied by reference TRBV5-5 and TRBJ1-1, is DAGVTQSPTHLIKTRGQQVTLRCSPISGHKSVSWYQQVLGQGPQFIFQYYEKEERGRGNFPDRFSARQFPNYSSELNVNALLLGDSALYLCASSSEKGQGGTEAFFGQGTRLTVV.

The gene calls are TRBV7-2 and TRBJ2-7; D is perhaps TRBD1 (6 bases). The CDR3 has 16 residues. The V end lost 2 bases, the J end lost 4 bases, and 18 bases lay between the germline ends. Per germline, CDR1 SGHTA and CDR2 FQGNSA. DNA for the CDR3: TGTGCCAGCAGCTTAATGGTGGCAGGGGTTTCGTACGAGCAGTACTTC. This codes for CASSLMVAGVSYEQYF.

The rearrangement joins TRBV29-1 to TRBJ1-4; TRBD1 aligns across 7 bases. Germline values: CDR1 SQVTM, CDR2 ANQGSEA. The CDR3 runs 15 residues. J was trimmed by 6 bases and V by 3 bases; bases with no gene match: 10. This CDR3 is CSVDASTGSHEKLFF. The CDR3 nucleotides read TGCAGCGTTGACGCTTCGACAGGGAGTCATGAAAAACTGTTTTTT.

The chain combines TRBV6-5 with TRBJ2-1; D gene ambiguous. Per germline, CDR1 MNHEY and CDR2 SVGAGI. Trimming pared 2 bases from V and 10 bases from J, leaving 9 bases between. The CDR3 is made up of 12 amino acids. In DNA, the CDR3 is TGTGCCAGCAGTTACCCCCAAAAAGAGCAGTTCTTC. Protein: CASSYPQKEQFF.

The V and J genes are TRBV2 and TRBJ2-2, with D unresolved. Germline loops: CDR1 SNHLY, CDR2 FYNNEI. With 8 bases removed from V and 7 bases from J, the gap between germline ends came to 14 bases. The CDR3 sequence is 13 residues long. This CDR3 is CASSSETGGELFF. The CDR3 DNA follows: TGTGCCAGCTCGAGCGAAACGGGCGGGGAGCTGTTTTTT.

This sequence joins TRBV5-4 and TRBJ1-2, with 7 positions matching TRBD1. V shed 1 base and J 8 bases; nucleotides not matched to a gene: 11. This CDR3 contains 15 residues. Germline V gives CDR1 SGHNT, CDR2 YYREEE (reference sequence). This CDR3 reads CASSLNRGGDWGYTF. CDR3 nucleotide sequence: TGTGCCAGCAGCTTGAATCGAGGGGGCGATTGGGGCTACACCTTC.

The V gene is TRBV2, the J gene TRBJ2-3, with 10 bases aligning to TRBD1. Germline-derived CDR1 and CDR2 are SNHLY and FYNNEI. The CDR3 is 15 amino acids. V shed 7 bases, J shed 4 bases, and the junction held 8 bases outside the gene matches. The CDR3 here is CASKLGQGLADTQYF. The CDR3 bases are TGTGCCAGCAAGCTGGGACAGGGGTTGGCAGATACGCAGTATTTT.

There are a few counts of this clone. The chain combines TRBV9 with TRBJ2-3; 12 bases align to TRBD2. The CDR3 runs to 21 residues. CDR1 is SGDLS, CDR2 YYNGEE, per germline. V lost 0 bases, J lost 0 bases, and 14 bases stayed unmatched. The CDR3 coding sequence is TGTGCCAGCAGCGTAGGGATTGGGCTAGCGGGGGGGGCTACTAGCACAGATACGCAGTATTTT. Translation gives CASSVGIGLAGGATSTDTQYF.

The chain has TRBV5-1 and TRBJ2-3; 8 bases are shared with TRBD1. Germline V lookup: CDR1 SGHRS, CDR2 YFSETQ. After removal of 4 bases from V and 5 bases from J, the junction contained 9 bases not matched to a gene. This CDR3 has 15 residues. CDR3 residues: CASSITGGRGDTQYF. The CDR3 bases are TGCGCCAGCAGCATCACAGGGGGGCGGGGAGATACGCAGTATTTT.

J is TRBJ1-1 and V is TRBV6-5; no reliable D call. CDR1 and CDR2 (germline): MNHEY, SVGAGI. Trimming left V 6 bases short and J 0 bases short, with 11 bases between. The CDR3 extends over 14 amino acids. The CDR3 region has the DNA TGTGCCAGCAGCCGACTCGCAATGAACACTGAAGCTTTCTTT. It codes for CASSRLAMNTEAFF.

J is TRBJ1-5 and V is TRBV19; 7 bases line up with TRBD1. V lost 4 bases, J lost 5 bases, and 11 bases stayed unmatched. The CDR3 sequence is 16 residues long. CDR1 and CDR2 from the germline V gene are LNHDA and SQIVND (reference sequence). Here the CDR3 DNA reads TGTGCCAGTAGTAACTATCCGGGACAGAAACATCAGCCCCAGCATTTT. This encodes CASSNYPGQKHQPQHF.

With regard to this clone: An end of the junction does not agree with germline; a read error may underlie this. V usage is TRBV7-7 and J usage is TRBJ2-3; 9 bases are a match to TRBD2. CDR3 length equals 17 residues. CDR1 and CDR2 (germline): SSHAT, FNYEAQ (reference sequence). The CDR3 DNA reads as TGTGCTAGCAGCCCCCTCGGAGAGCGGGGGGGCACAGATACGCAGTATTTT. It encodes CASSPLGERGGTDTQYF.

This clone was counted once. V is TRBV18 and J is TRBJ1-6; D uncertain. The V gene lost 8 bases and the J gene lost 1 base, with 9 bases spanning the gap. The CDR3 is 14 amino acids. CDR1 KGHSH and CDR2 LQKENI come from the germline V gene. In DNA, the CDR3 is TGTGCCAGCCGAGGGAGTTCCTATAATTCACCCCTCCACTTT. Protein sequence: CASRGSSYNSPLHF.

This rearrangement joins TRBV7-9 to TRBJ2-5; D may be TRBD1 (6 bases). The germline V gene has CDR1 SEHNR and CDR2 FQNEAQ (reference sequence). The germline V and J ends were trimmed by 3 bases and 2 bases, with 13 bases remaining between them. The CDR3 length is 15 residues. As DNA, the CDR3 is TGTGCCAGCAGCTTGGGACATTTGGGGCAAGAGACCCAGTACTTC. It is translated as CASSLGHLGQETQYF.

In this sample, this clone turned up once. Here the CDR3 DNA reads TGTGCCAGCAGCTTAGGGCGGGTCCATCAGCCCCAGCATTTT. It is translated as CASSLGRVHQPQHF. The J gene is TRBJ1-5, the V gene TRBV7-8; no clear D gene. The V end lost 1 base, the J end lost 5 bases, and 9 bases lay between the germline ends. The CDR3 is 14 residues long. Germline lookup yields CDR1 SGHVS and CDR2 FQNEAQ.

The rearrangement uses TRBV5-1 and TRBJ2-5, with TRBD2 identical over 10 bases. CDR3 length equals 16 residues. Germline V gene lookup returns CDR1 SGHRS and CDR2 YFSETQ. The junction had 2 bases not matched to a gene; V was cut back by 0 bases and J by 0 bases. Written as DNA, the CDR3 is TGCGCCAGCAGCTTGGTTAGCGGGGGGAACCAAGAGACCCAGTACTTC. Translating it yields CASSLVSGGNQETQYF.